One sample yielded the 3 T cell receptor beta chains listed below, sequenced in a study of T cells in Graves' hyperthyroidism and ophthalmopathy. Amplification targeted TCR beta CDR3 regions from RNA transcripts. First-round RT-PCR with HTBI primers amplified the TCR CDR3 region. In TCRdb, the multiplex PCR reads were re-called with MiXCR into one record per CDR3 protein. The table has roughly 93,000 distinct CDR3 sequences, roughly 40% seen once. The sample comprised peripheral blood or thyroid tissue (not recorded which). All receptors derive from a woman under 40 with Graves' hyperthyroidism.

This clonotype was seen many times. V and J are TRBV5-8 and TRBJ1-2; the match to TRBD1 covers 10 bases. CDR1 and CDR2 (germline): SGHTS, YDEGEE. J lost 8 bases, V lost 0 bases, and 7 bases had no gene match. This CDR3 contains 15 residues. CDR3 in amino acids: CASSLDSGTGVGYTF. CDR3 nucleotides: TGTGCCAGCAGCTTGGATTCCGGGACAGGGGTCGGCTACACCTTC.

This clonotype has ten or more counts. The V and J genes are TRBV20-1 and TRBJ1-5; the D gene is possibly TRBD1 (6 bases). In germline, CDR1 is DFQATT, CDR2 SNEGSKA (reference sequence). The CDR3 runs 12 residues. Trimming cost V 5 bases and J 5 bases, with 10 bases left between them. The CDR3 reads CSAVQGYQPQHF. The CDR3, as DNA: TGCAGTGCTGTACAGGGTTATCAGCCCCAGCATTTT.

This clonotype was recorded at least ten times. At one end, the junction sequence differs from germline, possibly due to a read error. The chain couples TRBV2 to TRBJ1-4; 12 bases map to TRBD1. The CDR3 consists of 15 residues. In germline, CDR1 is SNHLY, CDR2 FYNNEI. The CDR3 bases are TGTACCAGCAGTGGGGACAGGGGGCAATTAGAAAAACTGTTTTTT. As protein: CTSSGDRGQLEKLFF.